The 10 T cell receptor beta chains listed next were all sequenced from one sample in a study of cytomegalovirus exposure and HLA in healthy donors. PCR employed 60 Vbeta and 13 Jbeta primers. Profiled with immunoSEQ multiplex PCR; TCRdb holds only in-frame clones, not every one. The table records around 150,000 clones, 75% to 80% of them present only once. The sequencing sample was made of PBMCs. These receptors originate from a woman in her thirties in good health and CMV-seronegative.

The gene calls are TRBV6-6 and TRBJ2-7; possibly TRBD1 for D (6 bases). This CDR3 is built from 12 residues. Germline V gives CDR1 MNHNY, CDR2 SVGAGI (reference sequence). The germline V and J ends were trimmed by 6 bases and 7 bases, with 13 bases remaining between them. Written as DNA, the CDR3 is TGTGCCAGCAGCTCAGGGGCCAAGGAGCAGTACTTC. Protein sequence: CASSSGAKEQYF.

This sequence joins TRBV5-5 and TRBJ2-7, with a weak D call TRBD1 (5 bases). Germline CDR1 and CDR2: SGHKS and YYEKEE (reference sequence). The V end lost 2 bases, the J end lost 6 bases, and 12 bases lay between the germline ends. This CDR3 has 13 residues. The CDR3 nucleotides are TGTGCCAGCAGCTTCGATAGCCAGGGCGAGCAGTACTTC. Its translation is CASSFDSQGEQYF.

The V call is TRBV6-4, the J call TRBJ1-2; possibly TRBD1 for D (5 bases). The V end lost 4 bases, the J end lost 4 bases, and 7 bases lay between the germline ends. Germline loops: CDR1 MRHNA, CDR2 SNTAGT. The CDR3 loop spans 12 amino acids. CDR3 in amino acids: CASSAGRYGYTF. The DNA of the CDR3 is TGTGCCAGCAGTGCAGGGCGCTATGGCTACACCTTC.

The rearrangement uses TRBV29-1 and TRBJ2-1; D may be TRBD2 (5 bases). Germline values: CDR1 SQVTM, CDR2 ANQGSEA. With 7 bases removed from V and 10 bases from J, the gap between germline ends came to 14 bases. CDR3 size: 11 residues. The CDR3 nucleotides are TGCAGCGCCGCCCGGGGAGACGAGCAGTTCTTC. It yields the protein CSAARGDEQFF.

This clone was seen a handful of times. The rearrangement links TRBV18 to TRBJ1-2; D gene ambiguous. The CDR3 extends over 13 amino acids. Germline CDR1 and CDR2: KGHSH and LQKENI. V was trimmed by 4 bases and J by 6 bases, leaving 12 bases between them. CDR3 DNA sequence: TGTGCCAGCTCACGACTTTACGTCGATGGCTACACCTTC. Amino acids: CASSRLYVDGYTF.

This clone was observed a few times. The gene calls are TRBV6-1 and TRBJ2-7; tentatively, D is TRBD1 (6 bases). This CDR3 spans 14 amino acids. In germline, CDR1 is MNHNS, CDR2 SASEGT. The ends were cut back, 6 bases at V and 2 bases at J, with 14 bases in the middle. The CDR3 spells CASSDRTVTYEQYF. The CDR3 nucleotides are TGTGCCAGCAGCGACCGGACAGTTACCTACGAGCAGTACTTC.

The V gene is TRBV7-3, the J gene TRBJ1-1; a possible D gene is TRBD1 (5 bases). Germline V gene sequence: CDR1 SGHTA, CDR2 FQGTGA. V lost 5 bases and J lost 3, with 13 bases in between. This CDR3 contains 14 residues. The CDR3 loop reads CASSRSGGDTEAFF. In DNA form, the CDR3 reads TGTGCCAGCAGCCGGTCGGGAGGGGACACTGAAGCTTTCTTT. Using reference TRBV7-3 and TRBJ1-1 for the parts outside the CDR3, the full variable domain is GAGVSQTPSNKVTEKGKYVELRCDPISGHTALYWYRQSLGQGPEFLIYFQGTGAADDSGLPNDRFFAVRPEGSVSTLKIQRTERGDSAVYLCASSRSGGDTEAFFGQGTRLTVV.

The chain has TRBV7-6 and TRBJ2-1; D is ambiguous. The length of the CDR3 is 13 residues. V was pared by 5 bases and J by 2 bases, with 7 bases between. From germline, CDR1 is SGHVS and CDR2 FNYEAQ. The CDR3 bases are TGTGCCAGCAGCCCCCAAACCTACAATGAGCAGTTCTTC. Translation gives CASSPQTYNEQFF.

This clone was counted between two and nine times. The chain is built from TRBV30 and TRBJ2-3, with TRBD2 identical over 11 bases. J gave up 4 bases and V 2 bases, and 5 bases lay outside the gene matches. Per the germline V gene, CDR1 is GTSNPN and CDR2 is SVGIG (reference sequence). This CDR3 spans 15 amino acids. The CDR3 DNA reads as TGTGCCTGGAGTCTGGGACTAGCGGAATCAGATACGCAGTATTTT. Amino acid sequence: CAWSLGLAESDTQYF.

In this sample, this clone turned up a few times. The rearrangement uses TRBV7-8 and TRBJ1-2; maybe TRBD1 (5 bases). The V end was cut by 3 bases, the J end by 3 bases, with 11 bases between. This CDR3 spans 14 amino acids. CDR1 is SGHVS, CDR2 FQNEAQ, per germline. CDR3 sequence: CASSLTTAYYGYTF. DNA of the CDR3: TGTGCCAGCAGCTTGACGACAGCTTACTATGGCTACACCTTC. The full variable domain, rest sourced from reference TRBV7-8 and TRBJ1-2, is GAGVSQSPRYKVAKRGQDVALRCDPISGHVSLFWYQQALGQGPEFLTYFQNEAQLDKSGLPSDRFFAERPEGSVSTLKIQRTQQEDSAVYLCASSLTTAYYGYTFGSGTRLTVV.